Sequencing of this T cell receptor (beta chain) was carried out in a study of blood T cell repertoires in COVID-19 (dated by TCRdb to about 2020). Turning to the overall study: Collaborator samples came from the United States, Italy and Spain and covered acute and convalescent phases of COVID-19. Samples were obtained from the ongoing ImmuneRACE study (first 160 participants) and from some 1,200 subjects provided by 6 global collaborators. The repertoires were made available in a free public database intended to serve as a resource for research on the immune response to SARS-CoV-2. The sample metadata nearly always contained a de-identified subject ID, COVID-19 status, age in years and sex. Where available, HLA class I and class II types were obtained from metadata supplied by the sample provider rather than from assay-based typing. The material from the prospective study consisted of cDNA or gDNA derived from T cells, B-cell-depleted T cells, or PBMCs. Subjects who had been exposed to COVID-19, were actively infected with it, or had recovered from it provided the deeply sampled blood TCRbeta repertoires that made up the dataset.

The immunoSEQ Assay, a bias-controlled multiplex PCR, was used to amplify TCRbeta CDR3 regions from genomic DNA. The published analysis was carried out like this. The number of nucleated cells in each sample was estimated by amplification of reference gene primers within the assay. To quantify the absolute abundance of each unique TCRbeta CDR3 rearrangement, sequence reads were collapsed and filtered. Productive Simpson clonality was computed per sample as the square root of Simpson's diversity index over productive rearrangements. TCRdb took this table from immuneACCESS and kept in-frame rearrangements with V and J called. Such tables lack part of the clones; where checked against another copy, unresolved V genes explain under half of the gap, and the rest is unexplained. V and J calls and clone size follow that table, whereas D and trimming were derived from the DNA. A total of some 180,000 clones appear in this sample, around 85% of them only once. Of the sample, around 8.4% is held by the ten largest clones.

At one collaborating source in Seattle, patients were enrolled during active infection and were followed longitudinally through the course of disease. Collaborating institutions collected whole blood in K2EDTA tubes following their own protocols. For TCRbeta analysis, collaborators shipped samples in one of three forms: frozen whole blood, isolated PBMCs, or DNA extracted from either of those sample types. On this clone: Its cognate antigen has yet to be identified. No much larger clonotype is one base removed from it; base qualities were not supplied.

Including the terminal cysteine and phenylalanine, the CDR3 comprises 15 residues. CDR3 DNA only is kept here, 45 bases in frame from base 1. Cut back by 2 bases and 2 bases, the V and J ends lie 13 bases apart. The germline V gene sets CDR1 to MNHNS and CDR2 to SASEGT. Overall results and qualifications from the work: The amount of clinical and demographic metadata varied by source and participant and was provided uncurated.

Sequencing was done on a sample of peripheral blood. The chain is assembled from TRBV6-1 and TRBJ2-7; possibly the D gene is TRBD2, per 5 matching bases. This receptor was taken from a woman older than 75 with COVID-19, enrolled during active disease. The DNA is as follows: TGTGCCAGCAGTGAACCCCGCGGAGGTCCCTACGAGCAGTACTTC. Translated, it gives CASSEPRGGPYEQYF.